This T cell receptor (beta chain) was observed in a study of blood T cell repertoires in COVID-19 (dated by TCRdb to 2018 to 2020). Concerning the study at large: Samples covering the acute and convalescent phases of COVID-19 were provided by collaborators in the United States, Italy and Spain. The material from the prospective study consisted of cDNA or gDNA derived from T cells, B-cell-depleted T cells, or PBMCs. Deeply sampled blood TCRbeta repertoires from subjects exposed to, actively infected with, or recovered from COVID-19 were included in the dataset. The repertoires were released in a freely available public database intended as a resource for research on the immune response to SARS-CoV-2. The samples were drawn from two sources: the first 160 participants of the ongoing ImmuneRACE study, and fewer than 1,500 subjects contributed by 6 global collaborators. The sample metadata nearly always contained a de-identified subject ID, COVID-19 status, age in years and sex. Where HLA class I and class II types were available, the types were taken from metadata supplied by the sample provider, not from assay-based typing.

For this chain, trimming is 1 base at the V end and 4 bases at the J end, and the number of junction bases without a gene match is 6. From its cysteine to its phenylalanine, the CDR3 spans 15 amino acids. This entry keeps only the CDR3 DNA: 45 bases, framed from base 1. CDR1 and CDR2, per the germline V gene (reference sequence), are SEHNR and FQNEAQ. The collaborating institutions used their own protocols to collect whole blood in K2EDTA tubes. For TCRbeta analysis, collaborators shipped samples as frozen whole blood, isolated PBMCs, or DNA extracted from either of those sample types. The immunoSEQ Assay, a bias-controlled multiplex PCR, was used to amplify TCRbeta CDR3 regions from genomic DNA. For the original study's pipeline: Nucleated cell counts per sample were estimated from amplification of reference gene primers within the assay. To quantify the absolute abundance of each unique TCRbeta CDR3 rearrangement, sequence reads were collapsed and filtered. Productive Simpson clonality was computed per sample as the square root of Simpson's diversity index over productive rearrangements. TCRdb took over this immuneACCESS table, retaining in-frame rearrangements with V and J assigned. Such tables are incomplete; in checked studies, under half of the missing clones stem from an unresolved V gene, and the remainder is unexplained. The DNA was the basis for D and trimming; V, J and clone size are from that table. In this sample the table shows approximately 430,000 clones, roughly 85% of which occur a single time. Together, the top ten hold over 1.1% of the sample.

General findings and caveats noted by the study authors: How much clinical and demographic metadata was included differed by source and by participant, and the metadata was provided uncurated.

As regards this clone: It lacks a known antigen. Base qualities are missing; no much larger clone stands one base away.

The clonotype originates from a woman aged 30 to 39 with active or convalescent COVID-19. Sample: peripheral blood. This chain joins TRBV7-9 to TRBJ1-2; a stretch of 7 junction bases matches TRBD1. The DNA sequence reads TGTGCCAGCAGCTTAGTACCGGGGGACAGCTATGGCTACACCTTC. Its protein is CASSLVPGDSYGYTF.